The 23 T cell receptor beta chains below come from one sample, sequenced in a study of blood T cell repertoires in COVID-19. Only in-frame clones appear in the TCRdb table, and some are missing; sequencing was by immunoSEQ multiplex PCR. Of fewer than 350,000 clones listed, roughly 85% are singletons. The sequenced sample consisted of PBMCs or T cells enriched from blood (not recorded which). The receptors were sampled from a woman in her twenties or thirties who had been exposed to COVID-19.

The chain combines TRBV29-1 with TRBJ2-7; 11 bases match TRBD2. CDR3 length equals 17 residues. The germline V gene encodes CDR1 SQVTM and CDR2 ANQGSEA. With 4 bases clipped from V and 7 bases from J, the junction kept 18 bases outside the gene matches. The DNA of the CDR3 is TGCAGCGTTGTAGGGCTAGCGGGGGGACCTCCAGTGTATGAGCAGTACTTC. It encodes CSVVGLAGGPPVYEQYF.

This chain connects TRBV2 to TRBJ2-1; TRBD1 agrees at 7 bases. CDR1 and CDR2 (germline): SNHLY, FYNNEI. This CDR3 spans 15 amino acids. The junction had 10 bases not matched to a gene; V was cut back by 7 bases and J by 4 bases. The CDR3 loop is CASTLDREPYNEQFF. In nucleotides, the CDR3 is TGTGCCAGCACCCTAGACAGGGAACCGTACAATGAGCAGTTCTTC. The variable domain in full, completed from reference TRBV2 and TRBJ2-1, reads EPEVTQTPSHQVTQMGQEVILRCVPISNHLYFYWYRQILGQKVEFLVSFYNNEISEKSEIFDDQFSVERPDGSNFTLKIRSTKLEDSAMYFCASTLDREPYNEQFFGPGTRLTVL.

This chain links TRBV28 with TRBJ1-5; D unclear. The germline V and J ends were trimmed by 7 bases and 6 bases, with 13 bases remaining between them. The CDR3 is made up of 13 amino acids. Germline-derived CDR1 and CDR2 are MDHEN and SYDVKM. The CDR3 region has the DNA TGTGCCAGCATTATAAGCGTGGGTCAGCCCCAGCATTTT. It specifies CASIISVGQPQHF.

V usage is TRBV28 and J usage is TRBJ2-7; 9 bases map to TRBD1. V dropped 3 bases and J dropped 5; count of bases not matched to a gene: 11. The germline CDR1 and CDR2 sequences are MDHEN and SYDVKM. CDR3 length: 16 amino acids. CDR3 region: CASSLGKQGAANEQYF. The CDR3 nucleotides are TGTGCCAGCAGTTTGGGGAAACAGGGGGCGGCGAACGAGCAGTACTTC. Based on the CDR3 plus reference TRBV28 and TRBJ2-7, the full variable domain is DVKVTQSSRYLVKRTGEKVFLECVQDMDHENMFWYRQDPGLGLRLIYFSYDVKMKEKGDIPEGYSVSREKKERFSLILESASTNQTSMYLCASSLGKQGAANEQYFGPGTRLTVT.

This clone occurred a few times. This chain's CDR3 is CASSSGGTGREKLFF. DNA of the CDR3: TGTGCCAGCAGCTCCGGGGGGACAGGGCGGGAAAAACTGTTTTTT. The chain recombines TRBV14 with TRBJ1-4; TRBD1 agrees at 9 bases. Germline trimming cut 5 bases from V and 8 bases from J; bases unmatched to any gene: 9. Germline loops: CDR1 SGHDN, CDR2 FVKESK. This CDR3 has 15 amino acids.

V gene TRBV3-1 (or the pseudogene TRBV3-2) combines with J gene TRBJ2-7; 8 nucleotides line up with TRBD2. The CDR3 extends over 15 amino acids. Unmatched junction bases numbered 10, after V lost 3 bases and J lost 6 bases. The germline V gene encodes CDR1 LGHDT and CDR2 YNNKEL (reference sequence). The CDR3 region has the DNA TGTGCCAGCAGCCAGGGCGGGGGACTAGTTCCCGAGCAGTACTTC. It encodes CASSQGGGLVPEQYF.

This clone was counted ten times or more. V usage is TRBV7-2 and J usage is TRBJ2-1, with 7 bases fitting TRBD2. V shed 3 bases and J 1 base; nucleotides not matched to a gene: 3. This CDR3 has 15 amino acids. CDR1 and CDR2 from the germline V gene are SGHTA and FQGNSA. The CDR3 coding sequence is TGTGCCAGCAGCTTCCTACTAGCGTCCTACAATGAGCAGTTCTTC. Its translation is CASSFLLASYNEQFF.

V usage is TRBV5-4 and J usage is TRBJ2-1, with 12 positions matching TRBD2. Trimming removed 0 bases from V and 3 bases from J; junction bases left unmatched: 1. CDR3 size: 16 residues. Germline V gives CDR1 SGHNT, CDR2 YYREEE (reference sequence). The CDR3 region is CASSLAGLAGYNEQFF. The CDR3 region has the DNA TGTGCCAGCAGCTTGGCGGGACTAGCGGGCTACAATGAGCAGTTCTTC.

The gene calls are TRBV28 and TRBJ1-6; no firm D call. The CDR3 spans 13 residues. The ends were cut back, 6 bases at V and 6 bases at J, with 9 bases in the middle. In germline, CDR1 is MDHEN, CDR2 SYDVKM. The CDR3 sequence is CASSRETNSPLHF. CDR3 DNA sequence: TGTGCCAGCAGCCGAGAAACTAATTCACCCCTCCACTTT.

This sequence joins TRBV7-9 and TRBJ1-2, with D possibly being TRBD1 (6 bases). The CDR3 is 15 residues long. CDR1 is SEHNR, CDR2 FQNEAQ, per germline (reference sequence). Trimming cost V 1 base and J 1 base, with 10 bases left between them. The CDR3 nucleotides are TGTGCCAGCAGCTTAGGTTGGGACATTAACTATGGCTACACCTTC. This codes for CASSLGWDINYGYTF.

The chain is built from TRBV2 and TRBJ2-7; maybe TRBD2 (6 bases). The CDR3 contains 14 residues. The V gene lost 7 bases and the J gene lost 0 bases, with 13 bases spanning the gap. CDR1 and CDR2 (germline): SNHLY, FYNNEI. In nucleotides, the CDR3 is TGTGCCAGCACCATGGAGGGCAGCTCCTACGAGCAGTACTTC. This codes for CASTMEGSSYEQYF.

V gene TRBV19 combines with J gene TRBJ2-7, with D hard to call. This CDR3 has 13 amino acids. The V gene lost 5 bases and the J gene lost 5 bases, with 13 bases spanning the gap. Germline CDR1 and CDR2: LNHDA and SQIVND (reference sequence). The CDR3 DNA reads TGTGCCAGTAGTTATACGGTTCCTGACGAGCAGTACTTC. It specifies CASSYTVPDEQYF. Combining the CDR3 with reference TRBV19 and TRBJ2-7 gives the whole variable domain DGGITQSPKYLFRKEGQNVTLSCEQNLNHDAMYWYRQDPGQGLRLIYYSQIVNDFQKGDIAEGYSVSREKKESFPLTVTSAQKNPTAFYLCASSYTVPDEQYFGPGTRLTVT.

In this sample, this clone turned up once. The chain uses TRBV27 and TRBJ2-2; a possible D gene is TRBD1 (6 bases). Trimming removed 5 bases from V and 1 base from J, with 11 bases in between. Germline lookup yields CDR1 MNHEY and CDR2 SMNVEV (reference sequence). The CDR3 runs 15 residues. Here the CDR3 reads CASSDGTWNTGELFF. In nucleotides, the CDR3 is TGTGCCAGCAGTGACGGGACATGGAACACCGGGGAGCTGTTTTTT.

The rearrangement uses TRBV27 and TRBJ2-3; perhaps TRBD2 as D (6 bases). With 1 base removed from V and 1 base from J, the gap between germline ends came to 9 bases. There are 15 residues in the CDR3. Germline CDR1 MNHEY, CDR2 SMNVEV (reference sequence). This chain's CDR3 is CASSLYWGGTDTQYF. CDR3 nucleotides: TGTGCCAGCAGTTTATATTGGGGGGGCACAGATACGCAGTATTTT.

CDR3 in amino acids: CAISEKGADTEAFF. DNA for the CDR3: TGTGCCATCAGTGAGAAGGGGGCGGATACTGAAGCTTTCTTT. The gene calls are TRBV10-3 and TRBJ1-1; TRBD1 matches at 7 bases. Germline V gene sequence: CDR1 ENHRY, CDR2 SYGVKD. V lost 2 bases, J lost 5 bases, and 5 bases stayed unmatched. The CDR3 has 14 amino acids.

The rearrangement links TRBV28 to TRBJ2-2, with 11 bases fitting TRBD1. The CDR3 runs to 17 residues. The V and J ends lost 2 bases and 6 bases, in that order; junction bases with no gene match: 8. Germline loops: CDR1 MDHEN, CDR2 SYDVKM. The CDR3 region has the DNA TGTGCCAGCAGTTTACGGACAGGGGGCGCTTTTGCCGGGGAGCTGTTTTTT. Translation gives CASSLRTGGAFAGELFF.

The gene calls are TRBV28 and TRBJ1-2; 7 bases align to TRBD1. V dropped 0 bases and J dropped 3; count of bases not matched to a gene: 7. Germline lookup yields CDR1 MDHEN and CDR2 SYDVKM. This CDR3 is 16 amino acids long. As DNA, the CDR3 is TGTGCCAGCAGTTTATGGGGGGACAGAGATTACTATGGCTACACCTTC. This sequence encodes CASSLWGDRDYYGYTF.

The chain uses TRBV6-1 and TRBJ2-3; TRBD2 agrees at 8 bases. CDR1 and CDR2 from the germline V gene are MNHNS and SASEGT. The CDR3 loop spans 14 amino acids. V lost 3 bases to trimming and J lost 4 bases; unmatched junction nucleotides: 3. CDR3 bases: TGTGCCAGCAGTGACGGGAGGGCAGCAGATACGCAGTATTTT. This encodes CASSDGRAADTQYF.

The CDR3 DNA reads TGTGCCAGCAGCCCCGGGACAGTTAACACTGAAGCTTTCTTT. This encodes CASSPGTVNTEAFF. This chain connects TRBV28 to TRBJ1-1; 7 positions agree with TRBD1. The CDR3 has 14 residues. J gave up 2 bases and V 6 bases, and 6 bases lay outside the gene matches. CDR1 and CDR2 from the germline V gene are MDHEN and SYDVKM.

In its sample, this clone was seen once. The chain joins TRBV30 to TRBJ2-7; D not certain. The germline V gene has CDR1 GTSNPN and CDR2 SVGIG (reference sequence). The CDR3 runs 12 residues. Between the trimmed V and J ends, which lost 0 bases and 3 bases, there was a span of 6 bases. In nucleotides, the CDR3 is TGTGCCTGGAGTGTCACCGGCTACGAGCAGTACTTC. This codes for CAWSVTGYEQYF.

CDR3 sequence reads: CASSGGTENYEQYF. The CDR3 bases are TGCGCCAGCAGCGGGGGGACAGAAAACTACGAGCAGTACTTC. J is TRBJ2-7 and V is TRBV5-1, with D maybe TRBD1 (7 bases). Germline CDR1 SGHRS, CDR2 YFSETQ. The CDR3 is 14 residues long. Trimming left V 4 bases short and J 3 bases short, with 14 bases between.

This clone has a single count. V is TRBV4-1 and J is TRBJ1-2, with 7 bases identical to TRBD1. Looked up from germline, CDR1 is MGHRA and CDR2 is YSYEKL. Trimming cost V 5 bases and J 5 bases; bases outside gene matches: 8. The CDR3 length is 14 residues. CDR3 bases: TGCGCCAGCAGCTTCGGGACAGAGAGATATGGCTACACCTTC. This codes for CASSFGTERYGYTF.

The V call is TRBV19, the J call TRBJ1-6, with a tentative D call TRBD1 (6 bases). The CDR3 has 12 amino acids. Germline lookup yields CDR1 LNHDA and CDR2 SQIVND (reference sequence). V was clipped by 7 bases and J by 7 bases, with 8 bases between them. The CDR3 coding sequence is TGTGCCAGTACCACAGGGAATTCACCCCTCCACTTT. It is translated as CASTTGNSPLHF.